This passage covers 27 T cell receptor beta chains from one sample sequenced in a study of blood T cell repertoires in COVID-19. Here immunoSEQ multiplex PCR was the method, and the copy in TCRdb shows in-frame clones only, minus some. The sample includes tens of thousands of clones, around 82% of them seen just once. Sequencing was done on a sample of peripheral blood. The source of these receptors is a man aged 55 to 69 with COVID-19, enrolled during active disease.

J is TRBJ1-1 and V is TRBV7-9, with a tentative D call TRBD1 (5 bases). The CDR3 is made up of 13 amino acids. V shed 7 bases and J shed 5 bases, with 14 bases lying between them. Germline-derived CDR1 and CDR2 are SEHNR and FQNEAQ (reference sequence). CDR3 sequence: CASTPGGPTEAFF. DNA of the CDR3: TGTGCCAGCACCCCGGGGGGACCTACTGAAGCTTTCTTT.

This clone was seen only a few times. The rearrangement uses TRBV6-5 and TRBJ2-1; D is unresolved. The germline V gene has CDR1 MNHEY and CDR2 SVGAGI. Trimming left V 7 bases short and J 5 bases short, with 12 bases between. This CDR3 spans 13 amino acids. The CDR3 loop is CASTLGVNNEQFF. DNA of the CDR3: TGTGCCAGCACCCTTGGAGTTAACAATGAGCAGTTCTTC.

The rearrangement uses TRBV9 and TRBJ2-4, with D tentatively TRBD1 (5 bases). The V end lost 4 bases, the J end lost 8 bases, and 13 bases lay between the germline ends. This CDR3 contains 13 residues. Germline assignment: CDR1 SGDLS and CDR2 YYNGEE. DNA for the CDR3: TGTGCCAGCAGCATGGCAGGGAATCACATTCAGTACTTC. This codes for CASSMAGNHIQYF.

This clone is large by share. V gene TRBV10-2 combines with J gene TRBJ2-1; 12 nucleotides agree with TRBD2. V trimming: 8 bases; J trimming: 6 bases; junction bases outside the gene matches: 8. The CDR3 is made up of 15 amino acids. Germline assignment: CDR1 WSHSY and CDR2 SAAADI. This CDR3 reads CASSLAGGPSNEQFF. CDR3 nucleotides: TGCGCCAGCTCCCTAGCGGGAGGGCCAAGCAATGAGCAGTTCTTC.

The chain is built from TRBV2 and TRBJ2-7, with 10 bases lining up with TRBD1. The ends lost 6 bases at V and 6 bases at J; junction bases unmatched: 11. The CDR3 length is 15 residues. CDR1 and CDR2 from the germline V gene are SNHLY and FYNNEI. This CDR3 reads CASSPTGTGVSEQYF. The DNA of the CDR3 is TGTGCCAGCAGCCCGACCGGGACAGGGGTGAGCGAGCAGTACTTC.

The V call is TRBV9, the J call TRBJ1-1; 10 nucleotides line up with TRBD1. CDR1 is SGDLS and CDR2 is YYNGEE in the germline V gene. The trim removed 3 bases at V and 6 bases at J, leaving 5 bases unmatched. The CDR3 totals 14 residues. The CDR3 reads CASSGRDRGPEAFF. CDR3 bases: TGTGCCAGCAGCGGACGGGACAGGGGCCCTGAAGCTTTCTTT.

This chain joins TRBV25-1 and TRBJ1-6; TRBD1 aligns across 7 bases. Germline trimming cut 4 bases from V and 7 bases from J; bases unmatched to any gene: 10. The CDR3 is 16 residues long. Per germline, CDR1 MGHDK and CDR2 SYGVNS. CDR3 coding DNA: TGTGCCAGCAGTGGGCAGACCGGGACAGCCAATTCACCCCTCCACTTT. This sequence encodes CASSGQTGTANSPLHF.

This clone was detected only a few times. V and J are TRBV20-1 and TRBJ2-1; tentatively, D is TRBD2 (5 bases). CDR1 is DFQATT, CDR2 SNEGSKA, per germline (reference sequence). This CDR3 spans 14 amino acids. V lost 3 bases, J lost 3 bases, and 12 bases lay in between. The CDR3 DNA reads as TGCAGTGCTAGTCGGGGTCCGAACTACAATGAGCAGTTCTTC. Protein sequence: CSASRGPNYNEQFF.

This clone appeared a single time. The rearrangement joins TRBV5-6 to TRBJ2-5; TRBD2 matches at 7 bases. The CDR3 totals 12 residues. V shed 5 bases, J shed 4 bases, and the junction held 2 bases outside the gene matches. From germline, CDR1 is SGHDT and CDR2 YYEEEE. In DNA form, the CDR3 reads TGTGCCAGCAGTTCTAGCGGAGAGACCCAGTACTTC. It is translated as CASSSSGETQYF.

This chain links TRBV2 with TRBJ2-2; tentatively, D is TRBD2 (6 bases). This CDR3 is built from 15 residues. Trimming took off 4 bases at V and 0 bases at J, with 9 bases between the two ends. In germline, CDR1 is SNHLY, CDR2 FYNNEI. The CDR3 region is CASSATRANTGELFF. As DNA, the CDR3 is TGTGCCAGCAGTGCGACTAGGGCGAACACCGGGGAGCTGTTTTTT.

The rearrangement joins TRBV2 to TRBJ1-6, with 9 nucleotides matching TRBD1. V lost 7 bases, J lost 9 bases, and 7 bases stayed unmatched. The CDR3 is 14 amino acids. Germline V gene data show CDR1 as SNHLY and CDR2 as FYNNEI. This CDR3 reads CASNGQGPSSPLHF. CDR3 bases: TGTGCCAGCAACGGACAGGGGCCTTCTTCACCCCTCCACTTT. The whole variable domain, remainder taken from reference TRBV2 and TRBJ1-6, is EPEVTQTPSHQVTQMGQEVILRCVPISNHLYFYWYRQILGQKVEFLVSFYNNEISEKSEIFDDQFSVERPDGSNFTLKIRSTKLEDSAMYFCASNGQGPSSPLHFGNGTRLTVT.

The J gene is TRBJ2-5, the V gene TRBV2, with TRBD1 as a possible D gene (6 bases). This CDR3 has 15 residues. V gave up 5 bases and J gave up 1 base, with 14 bases separating them. Germline CDR1 is SNHLY and CDR2 is FYNNEI. Here the CDR3 DNA reads TGTGCCAGCAGTCCCACTGACAGGCCCCAAGAGACCCAGTACTTC. Its protein product is CASSPTDRPQETQYF.

The chain couples TRBV2 to TRBJ1-4; 9 nucleotides align to TRBD1. Germline V lookup: CDR1 SNHLY, CDR2 FYNNEI. This CDR3 comprises 15 residues. J gave up 4 bases and V 3 bases, and 3 bases lay outside the gene matches. The CDR3 loop is CASSEEGQGNEKLFF. CDR3 bases: TGTGCCAGCAGTGAGGAGGGACAGGGTAATGAAAAACTGTTTTTT.

V usage is TRBV2 and J usage is TRBJ2-1, with a weak D call TRBD1 (6 bases). This CDR3 comprises 12 residues. Germline values: CDR1 SNHLY, CDR2 FYNNEI. Trimming took off 6 bases at V and 10 bases at J, with 13 bases between the two ends. The DNA for the CDR3 is TGTGCCAGCAGGGAACAGGGTAACGAGCAGTTCTTC. Translated, it gives CASREQGNEQFF. The whole variable domain, remainder taken from reference TRBV2 and TRBJ2-1, is EPEVTQTPSHQVTQMGQEVILRCVPISNHLYFYWYRQILGQKVEFLVSFYNNEISEKSEIFDDQFSVERPDGSNFTLKIRSTKLEDSAMYFCASREQGNEQFFGPGTRLTVL.

The J gene is TRBJ2-7, the V gene TRBV3-1 (or the pseudogene TRBV3-2), with D possibly being TRBD1 (5 bases). V was shortened by 0 bases and J by 6 bases, with 12 bases between the two germline ends. CDR3 size: 14 residues. CDR1 is LGHDT and CDR2 is YNNKEL in the germline V gene (reference sequence). The CDR3 here is CASSQDRTTSEQYF. DNA for the CDR3: TGTGCCAGCAGCCAAGATCGGACAACAAGCGAGCAGTACTTC.

This chain links TRBV28 with TRBJ2-3, with TRBD1 as a possible D gene (5 bases). V was shortened by 5 bases and J by 10 bases, with 16 bases between the two germline ends. This CDR3 is 13 amino acids long. Germline V gives CDR1 MDHEN, CDR2 SYDVKM. The CDR3 spells CASSLPPEGAQYF. The CDR3 DNA is TGTGCCAGCAGTCTTCCTCCCGAAGGGGCGCAGTATTTT.

J is TRBJ2-5 and V is TRBV11-3; D is uncertain. The CDR3 loop spans 13 amino acids. With 5 bases removed from V and 5 bases from J, the gap between germline ends came to 12 bases. Per the germline V gene, CDR1 is SGHNT and CDR2 is YENEEA. DNA for the CDR3: TGTGCCAGCAGCCAAAGCTACCGGGAGACCCAGTACTTC. It specifies CASSQSYRETQYF.

The chain uses TRBV5-1 and TRBJ2-1; 13 nucleotides agree with TRBD2. CDR1 SGHRS and CDR2 YFSETQ come from the germline V gene. After removal of 7 bases from V and 3 bases from J, the junction contained 7 bases not matched to a gene. The length of the CDR3 is 16 residues. In DNA, the CDR3 is TGCGCCAGCTACCCCGGGACTAGCGGGATCTACAATGAGCAGTTCTTC. It yields the protein CASYPGTSGIYNEQFF.

J is TRBJ1-4 and V is TRBV5-1, with unresolved D. The CDR3 has 12 residues. The germline V gene has CDR1 SGHRS and CDR2 YFSETQ. Trimming pared 7 bases from V and 0 bases from J, leaving 4 bases between. CDR3 sequence reads: CASLSTNEKLFF. The CDR3 nucleotides read TGCGCCAGCCTTTCAACTAATGAAAAACTGTTTTTT.

The rearrangement joins TRBV19 to TRBJ2-7; maybe TRBD1 (6 bases). This CDR3 region has 15 residues. The V end was cut by 5 bases, the J end by 2 bases, with 16 bases between. Germline-derived CDR1 and CDR2 are LNHDA and SQIVND (reference sequence). The CDR3 here is CASSSKNRAPYEQYF. CDR3 sequence (DNA): TGTGCCAGTAGTTCTAAGAACAGGGCTCCCTACGAGCAGTACTTC.

The chain recombines TRBV3-1 (or the pseudogene TRBV3-2) with TRBJ1-4; 7 nucleotides agree with TRBD1. Looked up from germline, CDR1 is LGHDT and CDR2 is YNNKEL (reference sequence). Trimming removed 4 bases from V and 7 bases from J; junction bases left unmatched: 9. The CDR3 is 15 residues long. The chain's CDR3 is CASSPRPAGGEKLFF. DNA of the CDR3: TGTGCCAGCAGCCCAAGACCGGCAGGGGGTGAAAAACTGTTTTTT.

V and J are TRBV10-3 and TRBJ1-4; possible D gene TRBD1, 5 bases. V lost 3 bases to trimming and J lost 8 bases, with 13 bases between them. Germline-derived CDR1 and CDR2 are ENHRY and SYGVKD. The CDR3 sequence is 14 residues long. The CDR3: CAISEADGGEKLFF. As DNA, the CDR3 is TGTGCCATCAGTGAAGCGGACGGGGGAGAAAAACTGTTTTTT.

The genes are TRBV19 and TRBJ1-5; 9 bases are shared with TRBD1. Germline trimming cut 6 bases from V and 6 bases from J; bases unmatched to any gene: 6. Germline V gives CDR1 LNHDA, CDR2 SQIVND (reference sequence). CDR3 length: 14 residues. The chain's CDR3 is CASRTGGDGQPQHF. The CDR3 region has the DNA TGTGCCAGTAGGACAGGGGGAGACGGTCAGCCCCAGCATTTT.

The sample holds one count of this clone. The gene calls are TRBV4-1 and TRBJ1-3, with 8 bases matching TRBD1. Germline trimming cut 3 bases from V and 2 bases from J; bases unmatched to any gene: 6. This CDR3 spans 16 amino acids. Per germline, CDR1 MGHRA and CDR2 YSYEKL. CDR3 sequence (DNA): TGCGCCAGCAGCCACAATGACAGGGGCCCTGGAAACACCATATATTTT. Its protein is CASSHNDRGPGNTIYF.

This chain joins TRBV7-9 and TRBJ1-1; D gene unclear. The ends were cut back, 5 bases at V and 4 bases at J, with 11 bases in the middle. The CDR3 sequence is 13 residues long. Germline CDR1 and CDR2: SEHNR and FQNEAQ (reference sequence). In nucleotides, the CDR3 is TGTGCCAGCAGCCTTTCAGAGGGCACTGAAGCTTTCTTT. This codes for CASSLSEGTEAFF.

The chain joins TRBV7-9 to TRBJ2-1; D gene unclear. The CDR3 has 13 amino acids. Looked up from germline, CDR1 is SEHNR and CDR2 is FQNEAQ (reference sequence). V lost 2 bases and J 7 bases, leaving 9 bases between the germline ends. CDR3 coding DNA: TGTGCCAGCAGCTTAAAGCCGGGTAATGAGCAGTTCTTC. Its translation is CASSLKPGNEQFF.

This clone was seen a handful of times. V and J are TRBV27 and TRBJ2-2, with D perhaps TRBD2 (6 bases). The V gene lost 3 bases and the J gene lost 7 bases, with 12 bases spanning the gap. Germline V gene data show CDR1 as MNHEY and CDR2 as SMNVEV (reference sequence). The CDR3 extends over 14 amino acids. Here the CDR3 DNA reads TGTGCCAGCAGTTTTACGGGGGTCAGCGGGGAGCTGTTTTTT. Its protein is CASSFTGVSGELFF.